The 27 T cell receptor beta chains in this list originate from one sample, sequenced in a study of Ad26.COV2.S vaccination and SARS-CoV-2 variants. Sample treatment: 19 received Ad26.COV2.S at low or high dose, single or two shots; 5 received placebo; per-sample allocation not given. Repertoires come from day 63 after the first vaccine or placebo injection. Libraries were prepared by immunoSEQ multiplex PCR; TCRdb keeps only in-frame clonotypes and omits some of them. The sample includes 330,000 or so clones, roughly 90% seen only once; the top ten take roughly 6%. The sequences come from peripheral blood, collected in a trial of Ad26.COV2.S vaccine versus placebo. These receptors were taken from a person between 18 and 65 years old who received the Ad26.COV2.S COVID-19 vaccine or a placebo.

This sequence joins TRBV6-2 or TRBV6-3 and TRBJ2-7; D gene uncertain. V lost 6 bases and J 6 bases, leaving 12 bases between the germline ends. Per germline, CDR1 MNHEY and CDR2 SVGEGT. The CDR3 length is 12 residues. In DNA, the CDR3 is TGTGCCAGCAGGCCTTGGGTGGGCGAGCAGTACTTC. Translation: CASRPWVGEQYF.

The V and J genes are TRBV18 and TRBJ2-1; 7 bases are shared with TRBD2. J gave up 3 bases and V 6 bases, and 5 bases lay outside the gene matches. The CDR3 is 14 residues long. In germline, CDR1 is KGHSH, CDR2 LQKENI. For the CDR3, the DNA is TGTGCCAGCTCCCCCGGCGGGGGCTACAATGAGCAGTTCTTC. Encoded protein: CASSPGGGYNEQFF.

V is TRBV7-2 and J is TRBJ1-6; the D gene is possibly TRBD1 (5 bases). CDR3 length: 15 amino acids. CDR1 SGHTA and CDR2 FQGNSA come from the germline V gene. The ends were cut back, 1 base at V and 9 bases at J, with 13 bases in the middle. The CDR3 loop reads CASSLDGGVVSPLHF. CDR3 coding DNA: TGTGCCAGCAGCTTAGATGGGGGGGTGGTTTCACCCCTCCACTTT.

This rearrangement joins TRBV5-5 to TRBJ2-2, with D possibly matching TRBD2 (5 bases). CDR3 length equals 16 residues. Germline V lookup: CDR1 SGHKS, CDR2 YYEKEE (reference sequence). Deletions cut 1 base from V and 2 bases from J, with 12 bases between. The CDR3 is CASSLIPTTNTGELFF. CDR3 nucleotide sequence: TGTGCCAGCAGCTTGATACCGACTACCAACACCGGGGAGCTGTTTTTT.

The chain links TRBV3-1 (or the pseudogene TRBV3-2) to TRBJ2-6; no clear D gene. The CDR3 has 13 amino acids. Germline V lookup: CDR1 LGHDT, CDR2 YNNKEL (reference sequence). V lost 7 bases and J lost 0, with 4 bases in between. CDR3 protein: CASTPSGANVLTF. In DNA, the CDR3 is TGTGCCAGCACTCCCTCTGGGGCCAACGTCCTGACTTTC.

V gene TRBV10-3 combines with J gene TRBJ2-3, with TRBD2 matching over 14 bases. There are 15 residues in the CDR3. The V segment lost 11 bases and the J segment 6 bases; nucleotides outside the gene matches: 10. CDR1 and CDR2 from the germline V gene are ENHRY and SYGVKD. This chain's CDR3 is CALRRTSGRPDTQYF. CDR3 bases: TGTGCCCTTCGCCGGACTAGCGGGAGGCCCGATACGCAGTATTTT.

In this sample, this clone turned up many times. The genes are TRBV5-1 and TRBJ1-2; tentatively, D is TRBD1 (6 bases). This CDR3 spans 14 amino acids. Germline V gives CDR1 SGHRS, CDR2 YFSETQ. Trimming cost V 4 bases and J 4 bases, with 14 bases left between them. The CDR3 region has the DNA TGCGCCAGCAGCAAAGCGGAGGGGGGCTATGGCTACACCTTC. This gives the protein CASSKAEGGYGYTF.

This clone occurred a few times. The chain combines TRBV27 with TRBJ1-2; D gene uncertain. V dropped 7 bases and J dropped 4 bases, with 10 bases sitting between them. Germline lookup yields CDR1 MNHEY and CDR2 SMNVEV (reference sequence). The CDR3 consists of 12 residues. The CDR3 sequence is CASKDHSYGYTF. The CDR3, as DNA: TGTGCCAGCAAGGACCATTCCTATGGCTACACCTTC.

The genes are TRBV7-9 and TRBJ1-4, with D hard to call. V lost 4 bases, J lost 7 bases, and 19 bases lay in between. The CDR3 runs 16 residues. The germline gives CDR1 SEHNR, CDR2 FQNEAQ (reference sequence). CDR3 DNA: TGTGCCAGCAGCTATCCCCCTCCGGGGAATCGTGAAAAACTGTTTTTT. Translation gives CASSYPPPGNREKLFF.

V is TRBV5-1 and J is TRBJ2-7; a weak D match, TRBD2 (5 bases). Germline V CDR1 and CDR2: SGHRS, YFSETQ. CDR3 length equals 15 residues. V was cut by 0 bases and J by 5 bases, with 15 bases left in between. Here the CDR3 DNA reads TGCGCCAGCAGCTTGGTGGGAGAAGGTGGCCACGAGCAGTACTTC. Translation: CASSLVGEGGHEQYF.

The chain combines TRBV5-1 with TRBJ2-7; D is perhaps TRBD1 (6 bases). The CDR3 has 15 amino acids. Trimming shortened V by 4 bases and J by 0 bases, and 14 bases separated the two germline ends. Germline CDR1 SGHRS, CDR2 YFSETQ. CDR3 region: CASSPVPDSSYEQYF. CDR3 DNA: TGCGCCAGCAGCCCGGTCCCGGACAGCTCCTACGAGCAGTACTTC.

The rearrangement joins TRBV29-1 to TRBJ1-1; D call uncertain. The CDR3 length is 13 residues. The germline gives CDR1 SQVTM, CDR2 ANQGSEA. Trimming pared 5 bases from V and 0 bases from J, leaving 10 bases between. For the CDR3, the DNA is TGCAGCGTTTCCCCCGGGATGAACACTGAAGCTTTCTTT. Encoded protein: CSVSPGMNTEAFF. Looking up the rest from reference TRBV29-1 and TRBJ1-1 gives the full variable domain: SAVISQKPSRDICQRGTSLTIQCQVDSQVTMMFWYRQQPGQSLTLIATANQGSEATYESGFVIDKFPISRPNLTFSTLTVSNMSPEDSSIYLCSVSPGMNTEAFFGQGTRLTVV.

The sample holds one count of this clone. The chain couples TRBV11-2 to TRBJ2-3, with 10 bases that match TRBD2. Germline lookup yields CDR1 SGHAT and CDR2 FQNNGV. The CDR3 sequence is 13 residues long. Germline trimming cut 7 bases from V and 5 bases from J; bases unmatched to any gene: 3. CDR3 bases: TGTGCCAGCACACTAGCGGGACTAGATACGCAGTATTTT. Its translation is CASTLAGLDTQYF.

The chain uses TRBV29-1 and TRBJ2-1; 7 positions match TRBD2. The CDR3 covers 15 residues. Germline V gives CDR1 SQVTM, CDR2 ANQGSEA. Losses at the gene ends were 4 bases for V and 3 bases for J; bases not matched to a gene: 9. The CDR3 nucleotides are TGCAGCGTTGGGGGGGGTAGCGGATTCTACAATGAGCAGTTCTTC. Its protein product is CSVGGGSGFYNEQFF.

This sequence joins TRBV4-3 and TRBJ2-7; the match to TRBD2 covers 11 bases. Germline CDR1 LGHNA, CDR2 YSLEER. The CDR3 sequence is 18 residues long. V lost 0 bases and J lost 3; bases outside the gene matches: 10. The DNA for the CDR3 is TGCGCCAGCAGCCAAGAATTGGGGATAGCGGGGGGGAGCTACGAGCAGTACTTC. This sequence encodes CASSQELGIAGGSYEQYF.

The chain couples TRBV3-1 (or the pseudogene TRBV3-2) to TRBJ1-4, with no clear D. This CDR3 region has 15 residues. The germline V gene has CDR1 LGHDT and CDR2 YNNKEL (reference sequence). V lost 4 bases and J lost 3, with 12 bases in between. The CDR3 loop is CASSPRGSANEKLFF. The CDR3 bases are TGTGCCAGCAGCCCCCGGGGATCGGCTAATGAAAAACTGTTTTTT.

The chain employs TRBV6-6 and TRBJ1-5; TRBD1 is a possible D gene (6 bases). V was cut by 5 bases and J by 6 bases, with 23 bases left in between. Germline lookup yields CDR1 MNHNY and CDR2 SVGAGI (reference sequence). There are 17 residues in the CDR3. DNA for the CDR3: TGTGCCAGCAGTCCCTTATCACAGGGAGGCGGAAGTCAGCCCCAGCATTTT. This encodes CASSPLSQGGGSQPQHF.

CDR3 coding DNA: TGCAGCGTTGATTTGGGGAACGAGCAGTACTTC. It codes for CSVDLGNEQYF. The chain has TRBV29-1 and TRBJ2-7, with D uncertain. Germline CDR1 is SQVTM and CDR2 is ANQGSEA. The CDR3 has 11 amino acids. Trimming stripped 3 bases from V and 5 bases from J, with 8 bases between.

The chain combines TRBV21-1 with TRBJ2-7; the table gives TRBD2 as D, unverified against the DNA. TRBV21-1 is noted as a pseudogene. The CDR3 length is 15 residues. CDR3 in amino acids: CASTPSGVTHYEQYV. The CDR3 DNA reads TGTGCCAGCACCCCCAGCGGGGTGACACACTACGAGCAGTACGTC.

The chain carries TRBV4-3 and TRBJ1-3, with no clear D. CDR1 LGHNA and CDR2 YSLEER come from the germline V gene. V lost 0 bases, J lost 3 bases, and 3 bases lay in between. This CDR3 has 13 residues. CDR3 DNA: TGCGCCAGCAGCCAAGATCTTGGAAACACCATATATTTT. Its protein is CASSQDLGNTIYF.

A word on this clone: The DNA is omitted, as the CDR3 cannot be located on it reliably, and the CDR3 follows TCRdb's listing. V usage is TRBV12-3 or TRBV12-4 and J usage is TRBJ1-4. The CDR3 length is 13 residues, termini included. The CDR3 sequence is CASSLVGMKNCFF.

J is TRBJ1-2 and V is TRBV10-3; D is possibly TRBD1 (6 bases). The CDR3 covers 16 residues. From germline, CDR1 is ENHRY and CDR2 SYGVKD. Trimming left V 6 bases short and J 8 bases short, with 25 bases between. The CDR3 DNA sequence: TGTGCCATCAGGCAACAGGGACTGATGGACTCTTACGGCTACACCTTC. As protein: CAIRQQGLMDSYGYTF.

This chain links TRBV12-5 with TRBJ1-2; D is ambiguous. The length of the CDR3 is 15 residues. The V gene lost 4 bases and the J gene lost 0 bases, with 12 bases spanning the gap. The germline V gene has CDR1 LGHNT and CDR2 FRNRAP. The CDR3 here is CASGSNRDTNYGYTF. CDR3 bases: TGTGCTAGTGGTTCAAACAGAGACACTAACTATGGCTACACCTTC.

The chain joins TRBV15 to TRBJ1-1, with TRBD1 as a possible D gene (6 bases). The CDR3 totals 16 residues. Germline values: CDR1 LNHNV, CDR2 YYDKDF (reference sequence). The V and J ends lost 1 base and 1 base respectively, with 13 bases between them. The CDR3, as DNA: TGTGCCACCAGCAGAGGCCTCCAGGGGAGGAACACTGAAGCTTTCTTT. Translation gives CATSRGLQGRNTEAFF.

V usage is TRBV28 and J usage is TRBJ1-1; D not certain. This CDR3 region has 15 residues. The V gene's germline CDR1 is MDHEN and CDR2 SYDVKM. V was shortened by 5 bases and J by 0 bases, with 13 bases between the two germline ends. CDR3 DNA sequence: TGTGCCAGCAGTCCTTCTACAGTAATGAACACTGAAGCTTTCTTT. This translates into CASSPSTVMNTEAFF.

The rearrangement joins TRBV5-5 to TRBJ1-2; no clear D. The V gene lost 1 base and the J gene lost 2 bases, with 6 bases spanning the gap. Germline-derived CDR1 and CDR2 are SGHKS and YYEKEE (reference sequence). This CDR3 has 13 residues. CDR3 coding DNA: TGTGCCAGCAGCTTGACGCGGAACTATGGCTACACCTTC. As protein: CASSLTRNYGYTF.

This sequence joins TRBV15 and TRBJ2-1; 8 bases agree with TRBD2. This CDR3 has 14 amino acids. The germline gives CDR1 LNHNV, CDR2 YYDKDF (reference sequence). Trimming took 5 bases from V and 9 from J; bases not matched to a gene: 9. The CDR3: CATSAGGFIGEQFF. CDR3 DNA: TGTGCCACCAGCGCGGGAGGATTCATCGGTGAGCAGTTCTTC.